This T cell receptor beta chain stems from a study of regulatory T cells in long-lasting Graves disease. Broader study findings: Peripheral blood was the sole material, not thyroid tissue.

Sequencing libraries for TCR beta were prepared with iRepertoire HTBI primers and Arm-PCR of CDR3 regions. One entry per CDR3 protein results from TCRdb running MiXCR on the multiplex PCR reads. This sample has some 500,000 distinct CDR3 sequences, with roughly 15% found just once. Described time point: newly diagnosed GD, antithyroid drugs for less than 3 months. Scientists built the TCR library using RNA that was extracted from PBMCs. The table lists this clonotype with a count of one. No antigen is known for it. This sequence may be a read error, since a much larger clone differs from it by one base. The CDR3 spans 13 residues. Germline-derived CDR1 and CDR2 are LGHDT and YNNKEL (reference sequence). V lost 4 bases and J 3 bases, leaving 9 bases between the germline ends. This sample also appeared in a second study, on T cells in Graves' hyperthyroidism and ophthalmopathy. That work states: Blood also carried most thyroid clonotypes expanded above 0.001.

Specimen: peripheral blood mononuclear cells (PBMCs), collected at new diagnosis, from a patient treated with antithyroid drugs. The source is a middle-aged woman with Graves disease. The gene calls are TRBV3-1 and TRBJ1-1; no clear D. The DNA of the CDR3 is TGTGCCAGCAGCCGGATGGGGTACACTGAAGCTTTCTTT. It codes for CASSRMGYTEAFF.